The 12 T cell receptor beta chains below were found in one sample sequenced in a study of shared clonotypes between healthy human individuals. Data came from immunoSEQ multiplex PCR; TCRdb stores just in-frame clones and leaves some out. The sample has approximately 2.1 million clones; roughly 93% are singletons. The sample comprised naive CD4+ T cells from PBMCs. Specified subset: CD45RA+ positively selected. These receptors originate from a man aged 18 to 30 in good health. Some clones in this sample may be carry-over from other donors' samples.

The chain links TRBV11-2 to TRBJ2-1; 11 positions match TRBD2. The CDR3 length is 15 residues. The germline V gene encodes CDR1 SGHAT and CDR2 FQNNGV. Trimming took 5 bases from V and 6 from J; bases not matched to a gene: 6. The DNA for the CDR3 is TGTGCCAGCAGCCAGACTAGCGGGAAGTCCAATGAGCAGTTCTTC. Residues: CASSQTSGKSNEQFF. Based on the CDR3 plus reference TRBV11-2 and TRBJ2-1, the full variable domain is EAGVAQSPRYKIIEKRQSVAFWCNPISGHATLYWYQQILGQGPKLLIQFQNNGVVDDSQLPKDRFSAERLKGVDSTLKIQPAKLEDSAVYLCASSQTSGKSNEQFFGPGTRLTVL.

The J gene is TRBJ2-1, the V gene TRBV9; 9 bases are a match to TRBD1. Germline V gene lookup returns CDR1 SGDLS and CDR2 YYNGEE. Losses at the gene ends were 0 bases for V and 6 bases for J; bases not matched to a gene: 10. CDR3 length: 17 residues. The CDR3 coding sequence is TGTGCCAGCAGCGTAGGCGTGTCGGGACAGGGCTCCAATGAGCAGTTCTTC. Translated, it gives CASSVGVSGQGSNEQFF.

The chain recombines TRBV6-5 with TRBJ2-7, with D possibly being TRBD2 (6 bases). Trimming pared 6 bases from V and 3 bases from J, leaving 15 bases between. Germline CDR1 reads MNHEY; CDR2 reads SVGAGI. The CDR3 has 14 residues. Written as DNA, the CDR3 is TGTGCCAGCAGCCGTGCGGGGTTAATCTACGAGCAGTACTTC. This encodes CASSRAGLIYEQYF.

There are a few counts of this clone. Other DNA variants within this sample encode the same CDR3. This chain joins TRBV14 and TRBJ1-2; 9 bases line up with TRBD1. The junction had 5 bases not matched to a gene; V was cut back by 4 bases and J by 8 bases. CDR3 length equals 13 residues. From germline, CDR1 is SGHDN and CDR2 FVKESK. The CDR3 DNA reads TGTGCCAGCAGCCCCAGGACAGGGGACGGCTACACCTTC. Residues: CASSPRTGDGYTF.

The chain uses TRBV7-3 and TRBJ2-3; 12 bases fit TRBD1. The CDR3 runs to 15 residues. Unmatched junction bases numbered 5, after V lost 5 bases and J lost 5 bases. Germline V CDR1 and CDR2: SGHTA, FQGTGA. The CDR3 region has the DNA TGTGCCAGCAGCCTGGGACAGGGGGCGGGAGATACGCAGTATTTT. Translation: CASSLGQGAGDTQYF.

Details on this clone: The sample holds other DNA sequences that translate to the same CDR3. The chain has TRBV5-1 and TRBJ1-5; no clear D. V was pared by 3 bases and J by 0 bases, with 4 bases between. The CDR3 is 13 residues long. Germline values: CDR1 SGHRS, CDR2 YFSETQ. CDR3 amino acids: CASSYYSNQPQHF. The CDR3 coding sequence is TGCGCCAGCAGCTACTATAGCAATCAGCCCCAGCATTTT.

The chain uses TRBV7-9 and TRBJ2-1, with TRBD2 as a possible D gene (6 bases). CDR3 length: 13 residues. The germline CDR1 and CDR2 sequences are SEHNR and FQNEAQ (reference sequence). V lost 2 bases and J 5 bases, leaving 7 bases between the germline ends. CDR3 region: CASSLRLDNEQFF. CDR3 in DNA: TGTGCCAGCAGCTTACGACTAGACAATGAGCAGTTCTTC. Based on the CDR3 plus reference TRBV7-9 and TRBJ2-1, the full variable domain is DTGVSQNPRHKITKRGQNVTFRCDPISEHNRLYWYRQTLGQGPEFLTYFQNEAQLEKSRLLSDRFSAERPKGSFSTLEIQRTEQGDSAMYLCASSLRLDNEQFFGPGTRLTVL.

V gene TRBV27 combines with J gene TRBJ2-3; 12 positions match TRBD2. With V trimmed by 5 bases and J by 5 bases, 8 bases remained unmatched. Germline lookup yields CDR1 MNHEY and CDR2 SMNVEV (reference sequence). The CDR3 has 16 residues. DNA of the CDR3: TGTGCCAGCAGTCGGAAGACTAGCGGGAGAGTAGATACGCAGTATTTT. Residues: CASSRKTSGRVDTQYF.

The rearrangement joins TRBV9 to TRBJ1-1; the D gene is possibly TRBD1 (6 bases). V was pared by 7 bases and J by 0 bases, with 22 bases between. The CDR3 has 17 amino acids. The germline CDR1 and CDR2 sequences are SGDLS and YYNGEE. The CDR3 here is CASLRGDRWTVNTEAFF. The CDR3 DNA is TGTGCCAGCCTTAGAGGGGATCGCTGGACAGTGAACACTGAAGCTTTCTTT.

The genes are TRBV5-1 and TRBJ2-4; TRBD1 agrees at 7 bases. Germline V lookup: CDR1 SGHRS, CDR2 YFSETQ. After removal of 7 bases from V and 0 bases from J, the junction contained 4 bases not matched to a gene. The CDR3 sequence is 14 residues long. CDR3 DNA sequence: TGCGCCAGCCGACAGGGTCTAGCCAAAAACATTCAGTACTTC. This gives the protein CASRQGLAKNIQYF. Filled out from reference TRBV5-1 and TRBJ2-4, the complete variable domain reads KAGVTQTPRYLIKTRGQQVTLSCSPISGHRSVSWYQQTPGQGLQFLFEYFSETQRNKGNFPGRFSGRQFSNSRSEMNVSTLELGDSALYLCASRQGLAKNIQYFGAGTRLSVL.

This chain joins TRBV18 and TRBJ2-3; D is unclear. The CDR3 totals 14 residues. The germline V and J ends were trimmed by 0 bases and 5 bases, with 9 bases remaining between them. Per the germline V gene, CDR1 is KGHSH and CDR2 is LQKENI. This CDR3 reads CASSPPPGLDTQYF. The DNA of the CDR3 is TGTGCCAGCTCACCACCCCCAGGCTTAGATACGCAGTATTTT. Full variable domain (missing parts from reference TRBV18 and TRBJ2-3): NAGVMQNPRHLVRRRGQEARLRCSPMKGHSHVYWYRQLPEEGLKFMVYLQKENIIDESGMPKERFSAEFPKEGPSILRIQQVVRGDSAAYFCASSPPPGLDTQYFGPGTRLTVL.

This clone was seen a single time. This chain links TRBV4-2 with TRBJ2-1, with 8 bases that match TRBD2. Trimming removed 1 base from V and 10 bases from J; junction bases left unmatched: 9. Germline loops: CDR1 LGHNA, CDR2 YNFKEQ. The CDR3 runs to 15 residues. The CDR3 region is CASSQVGLAGAEQFF. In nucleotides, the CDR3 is TGTGCCAGCAGCCAAGTAGGCCTAGCGGGCGCGGAGCAGTTCTTC.